This T cell receptor (beta chain) comes out of a study of blood T cells in healthy people across ages. Study observations and caveats: In long-lived donors, naive CD4+ cell counts and diversity exceeded those of aged donors.

The table lists this clonotype with a few counts. The antigen is undetermined. Germline CDR1 MNHNS, CDR2 SASEGT. The CDR3 is 17 amino acids. With 7 bases clipped from V and 2 bases from J, the junction kept 12 bases outside the gene matches. The authors ran a second PCR of about 7 to 11 cycles using a sample-barcoded 5' primer and a J-beta primer mix. The authors tagged each cDNA molecule using a template-switch adaptor with 12 random nucleotides. Using its own MiXCR run on the 5' RACE reads, TCRdb lists one record per CDR3 protein. The sample yields just under 550,000 distinct CDR3 sequences, 24% seen once. These data were also filed under a second study, of T cells of mothers and their children. That source adds: The donors comprised about 6 children and their three healthy Caucasian mothers. Slightly higher but non-significant overlap marked related mother-child pairs versus unrelated pairs.

The receptor was derived from a boy aged 5-17 years in good health. The J gene is TRBJ1-4, the V gene TRBV6-1; 8 bases map to TRBD1. Material for sequencing was blood. CDR3 bases: TGTGCCAGCACGGAGGGGCCGACAGGGGACACTAATGAAAAACTGTTTTTT. It is translated as CASTEGPTGDTNEKLFF.